This T cell receptor (beta chain) stems from a study of technical replicates of blood from a few donors. Only in-frame clones appear in the TCRdb table, and some are missing; sequencing was by immunoSEQ multiplex PCR. The profile shows around 68,000 clones, about 97% of them singletons. Germline-derived CDR1 and CDR2 are MNHEY and SMNVEV (reference sequence). This CDR3 spans 13 amino acids. The V and J ends lost 0 bases and 3 bases respectively, with 3 bases between them. Sequencing was carried out using T cells isolated from PBMCs. The chain carries TRBV27 and TRBJ2-1; the D is unclear. This TCR derives from a human donor in good health. CDR3 sequence (DNA): TGTGCCAGCAGTTTATCCAGCTACAATGAGCAGTTCTTC. It yields the protein CASSLSSYNEQFF.